Listed below are T cell receptor beta chains from one sample, sequenced in a study of shared clonotypes between healthy human individuals. TCRdb's table, derived via immunoSEQ multiplex PCR, lists solely in-frame clones and lacks some. The table records about 1.1 million clones, approximately 78% of them present only once. The sample consisted of memory CD4+ T cells from PBMCs. The receptors come from a man aged 18 to 29 in good health. Some clones in this sample may be carry-over from other donors' samples. Both conserved end residues are part of each CDR3. D genes are given only for firm matches. Part of the rows lack a size; the others show once, few, many or a class for expanded clones.

>TRBD2|TRBV7-8|TRBJ2-3|.
CASSFLAGSTDTQYF
TGTGCCAGCAGCTTCCTAGCGGGAAGCACAGATACGCAGTATTTT
>.|TRBV28|TRBJ2-7|.
CASSLGGGGQYEQYF
TGTGCCAGCAGTTTGGGTGGAGGGGGCCAGTACGAGCAGTACTTC
>TRBD2|TRBV10-3|TRBJ2-3|once
CAIRDLVTGGSDTQYF
TGTGCCATCAGGGATCTTGTGACGGGAGGATCAGATACGCAGTATTTT
>TRBD1|TRBV28|TRBJ2-3|once
CASSEVDRADTQYF
TGTGCCAGCAGTGAAGTAGACAGGGCAGATACGCAGTATTTT
>.|TRBV7-8|TRBJ1-1|.
CASSLLGMNTEAFF
TGTGCCAGCAGCTTATTAGGAATGAACACTGAAGCTTTCTTT
>TRBD1|TRBV5-6|TRBJ2-7|.
CASSPDRGGSYEQYF
TGTGCCAGCAGCCCCGACAGGGGGGGCTCCTACGAGCAGTACTTC
>TRBD2|TRBV30|TRBJ2-7|.
CAWNFGGRVYEQYF
TGTGCCTGGAATTTCGGGGGGAGGGTCTACGAGCAGTACTTC
>.|TRBV6-5|TRBJ1-4|.
CASSSGRREKLFF
TGTGCCAGCAGTTCGGGACGACGGGAAAAACTGTTTTTT
>.|TRBV5-6|TRBJ2-3|.
CASSLAPGVTADTQYF
TGTGCCAGCAGCTTGGCTCCGGGAGTAACGGCAGATACGCAGTATTTT
>.|TRBV6-5|TRBJ1-5|few
CASSTNLDQPQHF
TGTGCCAGCAGCACCAACCTAGATCAGCCCCAGCATTTT
>.|TRBV6-6|TRBJ2-3|few
CASSPTRDWQYF
TGTGCCAGCAGCCCGACCCGAGATTGGCAGTATTTT
>TRBD2|TRBV2|TRBJ2-7|.
CASRGLAASYEQYF
TGTGCCAGCAGGGGACTAGCGGCCTCCTACGAGCAGTACTTC
>.|TRBV30|TRBJ2-6|.
CAWSIYSSGANVLTF
TGTGCCTGGAGTATATATAGCTCTGGGGCCAACGTCCTGACTTTC
>.|TRBV5-6|TRBJ2-1|.
CASSFVTGRAYNEQFF
TGTGCCAGCAGCTTTGTAACAGGAAGGGCGTACAATGAGCAGTTCTTC
>.|TRBV5-1|TRBJ2-2|.
CASSALTGELFF
TGCGCCAGCAGCGCCCTCACCGGGGAGCTGTTTTTT
>TRBD1|TRBV6-1|TRBJ1-5|once
CASIQGPLGNQPQHF
TGTGCCAGCATACAGGGGCCCCTCGGCAATCAGCCCCAGCATTTT
>.|TRBV6-5|TRBJ2-7|.
CASSSVQRALSYEQYF
TGTGCCAGCAGTTCCGTACAGCGGGCATTGTCCTACGAGCAGTACTTC
>.|TRBV6-6|TRBJ2-3|.
CASSPPDRGTDTQYF
TGTGCCAGCAGTCCTCCGGACAGAGGCACAGATACGCAGTATTTT
>.|TRBV7-9|TRBJ2-6|.
CASSLRAGSSGANVLTF
TGTGCCAGCAGCTTAAGGGCAGGGAGCTCTGGGGCCAACGTCCTGACTTTC
>TRBD2|TRBV15|TRBJ2-1|few
CATSRERTSGYNEQFF
TGTGCCACCAGCAGAGAAAGGACTAGCGGCTACAATGAGCAGTTCTTC
>.|TRBV28|TRBJ1-2|few
CASSPPHRVGYTF
TGTGCCAGCAGTCCCCCCCACAGGGTTGGCTACACCTTC
>.|TRBV2|TRBJ1-1|.
CASSGGVHTEAFF
TGTGCCAGCAGTGGTGGGGTCCACACTGAAGCTTTCTTT
>.|TRBV4-1|TRBJ1-1|.
CASSQVGTLNTEAFF
TGCGCCAGCAGCCAAGTTGGGACACTGAACACTGAAGCTTTCTTT
>.|TRBV11-2|TRBJ1-2|.
CASSQIMQGTNYGYTF
TGTGCCAGCAGCCAAATAATGCAGGGAACTAACTATGGCTACACCTTC
>TRBD2|TRBV5-1|TRBJ2-1|.
CASSPSSGRAREQFF
TGCGCCAGCAGCCCCTCTAGCGGGAGGGCCCGTGAGCAGTTCTTC
>TRBD1|TRBV6-5|TRBJ1-1|.
CASSSPHRGSTEAFF
TGTGCCAGCAGTTCCCCTCACAGGGGCAGCACTGAAGCTTTCTTT
>.|TRBV15|TRBJ1-6|.
CATSRTYESPLHF
TGTGCCACCAGCAGAACTTACGAGTCACCCCTCCACTTT
>.|TRBV5-1|TRBJ2-7|.
CASSLDGAGDEQYF
TGCGCCAGCAGCTTGGACGGGGCTGGGGACGAGCAGTACTTC
>.|TRBV20-1|TRBJ1-2|once
CSARLDYGYTF
TGCAGTGCTAGACTTGACTATGGCTACACCTTC
>.|TRBV15|TRBJ2-2|.
CATSSRVGGELFF
TGTGCCACCAGCAGTCGTGTAGGGGGGGAGCTGTTTTTT
>.|TRBV25-1|TRBJ1-4|.
CASSDPRGARGWGEKLFF
TGTGCCAGCAGTGACCCGAGAGGGGCCAGGGGCTGGGGTGAAAAACTGTTTTTT
>TRBD2|TRBV5-1|TRBJ2-3|.
CASSLDPSGRSDTQYF
TGCGCCAGCAGCTTGGACCCTAGCGGGAGATCAGATACGCAGTATTTT
>TRBD1|TRBV28|TRBJ1-2|.
CASSPGQATGGYTF
TGTGCCAGCAGTCCCGGACAGGCGACGGGGGGCTACACCTTC
>.|TRBV5-1|TRBJ2-5|.
CASSPGTQGETQYF
TGCGCCAGCAGCCCGGGGACCCAGGGAGAGACCCAGTACTTC
>.|TRBV7-3|TRBJ2-2|few
CASSLGLSSGELFF
TGTGCCAGCAGCCTGGGACTCTCTTCCGGGGAGCTGTTTTTT
>.|TRBV5-1|TRBJ1-1|few
CASSLSGDEAFF
TGCGCCAGCAGCTTGAGTGGGGATGAAGCTTTCTTT
>.|TRBV4-3|TRBJ1-5|.
CASSPDLGGQGMSNQPQHF
TGCGCCAGCAGCCCAGACTTAGGCGGGCAGGGGATGAGCAATCAGCCCCAGCATTTT
>.|TRBV19|TRBJ1-3|.
CASSMVRGNTIYF
TGTGCCAGTAGTATGGTGAGAGGAAACACCATATATTTT
>.|TRBV9|TRBJ2-2|once
CASSVEGGLKTGELFF
TGTGCCAGCAGCGTAGAAGGGGGGCTTAAGACCGGGGAGCTGTTTTTT
>TRBD2|TRBV7-8|TRBJ2-7|.
CASSSRLAGGYEQYF
TGTGCCAGCAGCTCCAGACTAGCGGGAGGGTACGAGCAGTACTTC
>.|TRBV18|TRBJ1-5|.
CASSPTDGKHQPQHF
TGTGCCAGCTCACCCACGGACGGCAAGCATCAGCCCCAGCATTTT
>.|TRBV7-2|TRBJ2-5|.
CASSLYRAGETQYF
TGTGCCAGCAGCTTGTACAGGGCTGGGGAGACCCAGTACTTC
>.|TRBV15|TRBJ1-2|few
CATSEVGANYGYTF
TGTGCCACCAGCGAGGTAGGGGCTAACTATGGCTACACCTTC
>.|TRBV18|TRBJ1-1|.
CASSPIYGSEAFF
TGTGCCAGCTCACCAATTTATGGGAGTGAAGCTTTCTTT
>.|TRBV6-1|TRBJ2-7|.
CASKMTVGYEQYF
TGTGCCAGCAAAATGACCGTTGGATACGAGCAGTACTTC
>.|TRBV6-1|TRBJ1-5|.
CASSEKKPIGNQPQHF
TGTGCCAGCAGTGAAAAGAAACCGATTGGCAATCAGCCCCAGCATTTT
>.|TRBV29-1|TRBJ1-3|.
CSVVRGSGNTIYF
TGCAGCGTTGTAAGGGGCTCTGGAAACACCATATATTTT
>.|TRBV2|TRBJ2-5|.
CASTRDSQETQYF
TGTGCCAGCACCCGCGACAGCCAAGAGACCCAGTACTTC
>.|TRBV20-1|TRBJ2-7|.
CRCVTGYEQYF
TGCAGGTGCGTAACAGGCTACGAGCAGTACTTC
>TRBD1|TRBV11-2|TRBJ1-3|once
CASSSRTGAGNTIYF
TGTGCCAGCAGCTCCAGGACAGGGGCCGGAAACACCATATATTTT
>.|TRBV6-6|TRBJ1-4|.
CASRTTGEGELFF
TGTGCCAGCAGGACAACGGGTGAGGGAGAACTGTTTTTT
>TRBD1|TRBV19|TRBJ1-2|.
CASTVTGGRYGYTF
TGTGCCAGTACTGTGACAGGGGGTCGGTATGGCTACACCTTC